Following are 26 T cell receptor beta chains from one sample sequenced in a study of shared clonotypes between healthy human individuals. The method was immunoSEQ multiplex PCR; TCRdb's version includes in-frame clones alone and lacks a portion of them. The table shows a few hundred thousand clones, with about 70% occurring only once. Input material: memory CD4+ T cells sorted from blood. Subset described: CD45RA-negative fraction. These receptors originate from a young man in good health.

The CDR3, as DNA: TGTGCCAGCAGCCTGACTAGCGGGAGCATTTTATACAATGAGCAGTTCTTC. This encodes CASSLTSGSILYNEQFF. The genes are TRBV27 and TRBJ2-1; 12 positions agree with TRBD2. The CDR3 runs 17 residues. Germline V gene data show CDR1 as MNHEY and CDR2 as SMNVEV (reference sequence). The J segment lost 4 bases and the V segment lost 6 bases, leaving 10 bases of the junction unmatched.

V and J are TRBV19 and TRBJ2-2; 8 bases map to TRBD1. The V and J ends lost 5 bases and 6 bases, in that order; junction bases with no gene match: 14. CDR3 size: 17 residues. Germline V gene sequence: CDR1 LNHDA, CDR2 SQIVND (reference sequence). CDR3 nucleotide sequence: TGTGCCAGTAGTCGCTGGCAGGGGGCCCTAGGGGCCGGGGAGCTGTTTTTT. This encodes CASSRWQGALGAGELFF.

This clone turned up a few times. This sequence joins TRBV5-1 and TRBJ1-2; TRBD1 matches 9 bases. CDR1 is SGHRS, CDR2 YFSETQ, per germline. The CDR3 has 13 residues. V lost 4 bases, J lost 3 bases, and 1 base stayed unmatched. The CDR3 nucleotides read TGCGCCAGCAGCCGGGACAGGGACTATGGCTACACCTTC. It translates to CASSRDRDYGYTF. Full variable domain (remainder filled in from reference TRBV5-1 and TRBJ1-2): KAGVTQTPRYLIKTRGQQVTLSCSPISGHRSVSWYQQTPGQGLQFLFEYFSETQRNKGNFPGRFSGRQFSNSRSEMNVSTLELGDSALYLCASSRDRDYGYTFGSGTRLTVV.

The rearrangement joins TRBV29-1 to TRBJ2-7; 14 positions agree with TRBD2. Germline V gives CDR1 SQVTM, CDR2 ANQGSEA. The CDR3 loop spans 16 amino acids. The ends lost 1 base at V and 4 bases at J; junction bases unmatched: 6. CDR3 nucleotide sequence: TGCAGCGTTGAAGGCGGGACTAGCGGGAGCCAATACGAGCAGTACTTC. Translation gives CSVEGGTSGSQYEQYF.

V usage is TRBV5-1 and J usage is TRBJ1-3; D gene uncertain. Germline values: CDR1 SGHRS, CDR2 YFSETQ. Trimming stripped 1 base from V and 0 bases from J, with 11 bases between. CDR3 length: 16 amino acids. The CDR3 sequence: CASSLLPGDSGNTIYF. Written as DNA, the CDR3 is TGCGCCAGCAGCTTGCTTCCTGGGGACTCTGGAAACACCATATATTTT.

The V gene is TRBV11-2, the J gene TRBJ2-3; no definite D call. The CDR3 covers 12 residues. Trimming stripped 9 bases from V and 4 bases from J, with 11 bases between. CDR1 and CDR2 (germline): SGHAT, FQNNGV. The CDR3 nucleotides are TGTGCCAGTGGCTTTTTCGCAGATACGCAGTATTTT. Protein product: CASGFFADTQYF.

This clone was seen at least ten times. The chain recombines TRBV11-3 with TRBJ2-3; D is unresolved. Germline lookup yields CDR1 SGHNT and CDR2 YENEEA. The CDR3 runs to 14 residues. Trimming left V 5 bases short and J 0 bases short, with 9 bases between. The CDR3 region has the DNA TGTGCCAGCAGCCCCGGTCCTAGCACAGATACGCAGTATTTT. Translation gives CASSPGPSTDTQYF.

The V gene is TRBV7-2, the J gene TRBJ1-2, with D perhaps matching TRBD1 (6 bases). Trimming shortened V by 5 bases and J by 4 bases, and 20 bases separated the two germline ends. CDR3 length equals 16 residues. In germline, CDR1 is SGHTA, CDR2 FQGNSA. CDR3 nucleotides: TGTGCCAGCAGCAGCGGGGCCGGGACAATAGGCTATGGCTACACCTTC. Translation: CASSSGAGTIGYGYTF.

This clone was observed a single time. The chain links TRBV2 to TRBJ1-2; tentatively, D is TRBD1 (5 bases). CDR1 and CDR2 (germline): SNHLY, FYNNEI. Trimming pared 6 bases from V and 3 bases from J, leaving 8 bases between. This CDR3 spans 12 amino acids. The CDR3 DNA is TGTGCCAGCAGCAGGGACTACTATGGCTACACCTTC. Residues: CASSRDYYGYTF. Full variable domain (outside the CDR3, taken from reference TRBV2 and TRBJ1-2): EPEVTQTPSHQVTQMGQEVILRCVPISNHLYFYWYRQILGQKVEFLVSFYNNEISEKSEIFDDQFSVERPDGSNFTLKIRSTKLEDSAMYFCASSRDYYGYTFGSGTRLTVV.

The gene calls are TRBV2 and TRBJ2-1; 7 bases align to TRBD1. Germline V gene data show CDR1 as SNHLY and CDR2 as FYNNEI. J gave up 6 bases and V 6 bases, and 14 bases lay outside the gene matches. The CDR3 has 16 residues. CDR3 DNA: TGTGCCAGCAGCCTACCGGGACAGCGTTTAGCCAATGAGCAGTTCTTC. Translation: CASSLPGQRLANEQFF.

The CDR3 sequence is CASKTGTSYNEQFF. In DNA, the CDR3 is TGTGCCAGTAAGACCGGGACTAGTTACAATGAGCAGTTCTTC. V and J are TRBV6-6 and TRBJ2-1; 8 nucleotides match TRBD2. There are 14 residues in the CDR3. Looked up from germline, CDR1 is MNHNY and CDR2 is SVGAGI (reference sequence). V lost 9 bases, J lost 4 bases, and 8 bases stayed unmatched.

The V and J genes are TRBV5-1 and TRBJ2-1, with 7 nucleotides matching TRBD2. Germline-derived CDR1 and CDR2 are SGHRS and YFSETQ. The junction had 12 bases not matched to a gene; V was cut back by 0 bases and J by 3 bases. The CDR3 has 18 amino acids. In DNA form, the CDR3 reads TGCGCCAGCAGCTTGGCCAAAACCGGTGGCGGGAGCTACAATGAGCAGTTCTTC. It encodes CASSLAKTGGGSYNEQFF.

The J gene is TRBJ2-1, the V gene TRBV28; 8 bases agree with TRBD2. V was pared by 6 bases and J by 2 bases, with 9 bases of the junction left unmatched. This CDR3 is 16 amino acids long. CDR1 MDHEN and CDR2 SYDVKM come from the germline V gene. The DNA for the CDR3 is TGTGCCAGCAGAAAAGCGGGGGCTGGGGCCTACAATGAGCAGTTCTTC. Its translation is CASRKAGAGAYNEQFF.

The chain links TRBV11-2 to TRBJ2-7, with 7 bases identical to TRBD2. Unmatched junction bases numbered 9, after V lost 4 bases and J lost 0 bases. This CDR3 has 16 residues. CDR1 is SGHAT, CDR2 FQNNGV, per germline. The CDR3 spells CASSWVSGTSSYEQYF. CDR3 coding DNA: TGTGCCAGCAGCTGGGTGAGCGGGACCAGCTCCTACGAGCAGTACTTC. Drawing the rest from reference TRBV11-2 and TRBJ2-7, the complete variable domain is EAGVAQSPRYKIIEKRQSVAFWCNPISGHATLYWYQQILGQGPKLLIQFQNNGVVDDSQLPKDRFSAERLKGVDSTLKIQPAKLEDSAVYLCASSWVSGTSSYEQYFGPGTRLTVT.

The chain has TRBV15 and TRBJ2-7, with D unresolved. The CDR3 spans 15 residues. V shed 0 bases and J shed 5 bases, with 14 bases lying between them. Germline CDR1 and CDR2: LNHNV and YYDKDF (reference sequence). CDR3 in DNA: TGTGCCACCAGCAGAGACAGCCTCCTAGGTGACGAGCAGTACTTC. Protein: CATSRDSLLGDEQYF.

This sequence joins TRBV27 and TRBJ2-3; D unclear. The germline gives CDR1 MNHEY, CDR2 SMNVEV (reference sequence). Trimming removed 2 bases at V and 3 bases at J, with 12 bases between. The CDR3 spans 15 residues. CDR3 amino acids: CASSLRDPRTDTQYF. CDR3 bases: TGTGCCAGCAGTTTACGTGACCCACGGACAGATACGCAGTATTTT.

In DNA, the CDR3 is TGTGCCAGTAGTATGGCCCGACAGGCTCATAATGAAAAACTGTTTTTT. Encoded protein: CASSMARQAHNEKLFF. This chain uses TRBV19 with TRBJ1-4; tentatively, D is TRBD1 (6 bases). V was shortened by 3 bases and J by 4 bases, with 15 bases between the two germline ends. The V gene's germline CDR1 is LNHDA and CDR2 SQIVND (reference sequence). CDR3 size: 16 residues. Variable domain in full (rest from reference TRBV19 and TRBJ1-4): DGGITQSPKYLFRKEGQNVTLSCEQNLNHDAMYWYRQDPGQGLRLIYYSQIVNDFQKGDIAEGYSVSREKKESFPLTVTSAQKNPTAFYLCASSMARQAHNEKLFFGSGTQLSVL.

The J gene is TRBJ2-3, the V gene TRBV28; D might be TRBD2 (6 bases). V lost 5 bases and J 1 base, leaving 16 bases between the germline ends. CDR3 length: 16 residues. Germline loops: CDR1 MDHEN, CDR2 SYDVKM. The CDR3 DNA follows: TGTGCCAGCAGTCCCCCCGGGGGAGTGGGCACAGATACGCAGTATTTT. As protein: CASSPPGGVGTDTQYF. The whole variable domain, remainder taken from reference TRBV28 and TRBJ2-3, is DVKVTQSSRYLVKRTGEKVFLECVQDMDHENMFWYRQDPGLGLRLIYFSYDVKMKEKGDIPEGYSVSREKKERFSLILESASTNQTSMYLCASSPPGGVGTDTQYFGPGTRLTVL.

This chain joins TRBV4-3 and TRBJ1-2; D gene unclear. The V gene lost 0 bases and the J gene lost 2 bases, with 7 bases spanning the gap. This CDR3 is 14 amino acids long. From germline, CDR1 is LGHNA and CDR2 YSLEER. This chain's CDR3 is CASSQEILNYGYTF. CDR3 DNA: TGCGCCAGCAGCCAAGAGATCCTAAACTATGGCTACACCTTC.

The rearrangement links TRBV2 to TRBJ2-3; 12 positions agree with TRBD2. The CDR3 totals 15 residues. Germline V lookup: CDR1 SNHLY, CDR2 FYNNEI. Trimming at V came to 8 bases and at J to 6 bases, leaving 9 bases not matched to a gene. The DNA of the CDR3 is TGTGCCAGCTTGGAGACTAGCGGGAGACCGGATACGCAGTATTTT. Translated: CASLETSGRPDTQYF.

V gene TRBV7-3 combines with J gene TRBJ2-2; TRBD2 agrees at 7 bases. CDR1 and CDR2 (germline): SGHTA, FQGTGA. The CDR3 length is 14 residues. The J segment lost 2 bases and the V segment lost 4 bases, leaving 1 base of the junction unmatched. The chain's CDR3 is CASSSGGNTGELFF. CDR3 DNA: TGTGCCAGCAGCTCGGGGGGAAACACCGGGGAGCTGTTTTTT. Based on the CDR3 plus reference TRBV7-3 and TRBJ2-2, the full variable domain is GAGVSQTPSNKVTEKGKYVELRCDPISGHTALYWYRQSLGQGPEFLIYFQGTGAADDSGLPNDRFFAVRPEGSVSTLKIQRTERGDSAVYLCASSSGGNTGELFFGEGSRLTVL.

V and J are TRBV11-2 and TRBJ2-3; the D is unclear. The CDR3 has 13 residues. V lost 4 bases and J lost 5, with 10 bases in between. The germline CDR1 and CDR2 sequences are SGHAT and FQNNGV. CDR3 loop: CASSSSARDTQYF. CDR3 nucleotide sequence: TGTGCCAGCAGCTCCAGTGCCAGAGATACGCAGTATTTT. Supplemented by reference TRBV11-2 and TRBJ2-3, the full variable domain reads EAGVAQSPRYKIIEKRQSVAFWCNPISGHATLYWYQQILGQGPKLLIQFQNNGVVDDSQLPKDRFSAERLKGVDSTLKIQPAKLEDSAVYLCASSSSARDTQYFGPGTRLTVL.

The chain employs TRBV27 and TRBJ2-7, with TRBD1 as a possible D gene (6 bases). V gave up 3 bases and J gave up 2 bases, with 17 bases separating them. The CDR3 extends over 16 amino acids. CDR1 and CDR2 from the germline V gene are MNHEY and SMNVEV (reference sequence). CDR3 protein: CASSFSVRDNPYEQYF. The CDR3 DNA reads TGTGCCAGCAGTTTTTCGGTGAGGGACAACCCCTACGAGCAGTACTTC.

This clone was seen only once. The chain is built from TRBV15 and TRBJ2-4, with D possibly TRBD1 on 6 matching bases. The V gene's germline CDR1 is LNHNV and CDR2 YYDKDF (reference sequence). The CDR3 is made up of 18 amino acids. V was pared by 0 bases and J by 0 bases, with 15 bases between. CDR3 region: CATSRELSPGVAKNIQYF. CDR3 DNA sequence: TGTGCCACCAGCAGAGAACTATCCCCAGGGGTAGCCAAAAACATTCAGTACTTC.

The CDR3 protein is CSAAESETQYF. The DNA of the CDR3 is TGCAGCGCAGCTGAGTCAGAGACCCAGTACTTC. The chain recombines TRBV29-1 with TRBJ2-5; no reliable D call. V dropped 7 bases and J dropped 4 bases, with 10 bases sitting between them. Germline V gene lookup returns CDR1 SQVTM and CDR2 ANQGSEA. The CDR3 sequence is 11 residues long.

The chain carries TRBV9 and TRBJ2-1; no clear D. The germline V gene encodes CDR1 SGDLS and CDR2 YYNGEE. Trimming took 0 bases from V and 9 from J, leaving 13 bases between them. CDR3 length: 14 residues. In nucleotides, the CDR3 is TGTGCCAGCAGCGTAGCTCTAGGAGTAGTTGAGCAGTTCTTC. Translated, it gives CASSVALGVVEQFF.